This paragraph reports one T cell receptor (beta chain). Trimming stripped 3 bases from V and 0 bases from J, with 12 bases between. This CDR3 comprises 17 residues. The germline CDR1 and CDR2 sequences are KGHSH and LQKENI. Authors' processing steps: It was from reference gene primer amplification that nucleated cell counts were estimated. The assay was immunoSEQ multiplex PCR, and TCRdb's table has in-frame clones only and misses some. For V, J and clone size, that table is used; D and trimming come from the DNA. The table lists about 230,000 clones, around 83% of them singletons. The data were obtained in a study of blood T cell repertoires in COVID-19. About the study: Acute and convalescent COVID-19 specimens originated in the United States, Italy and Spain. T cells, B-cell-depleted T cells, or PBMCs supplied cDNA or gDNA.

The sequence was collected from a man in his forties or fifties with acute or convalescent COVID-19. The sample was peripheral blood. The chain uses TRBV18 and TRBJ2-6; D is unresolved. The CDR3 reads CASSPVEQHSGANVLTF. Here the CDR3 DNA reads TGTGCCAGCTCACCGGTGGAACAGCACTCTGGGGCCAACGTCCTGACTTTC.